This T cell receptor beta chain stems from a study of blood T cell repertoires in COVID-19. The V gene end was trimmed by 1 base and the J gene end by 2 bases; junction bases not matched to a gene: 3. The length of the CDR3 is 16 residues. In germline, CDR1 is LGHDT, CDR2 YNNKEL (reference sequence). Generated by immunoSEQ multiplex PCR, the TCRdb table keeps only in-frame clones and is missing some. The sample has 180,000 or so clones, 70% to 85% seen once. Among Cohort 3 donors, those recovered had two negative PCRs, clearance, or symptom resolution. The chain carries TRBV3-1 (or the pseudogene TRBV3-2) and TRBJ2-5, with TRBD2 identical over 11 bases. The receptor comes from a man aged 45 to 65 who had recovered from COVID-19. The sequenced sample consisted of PBMCs or T cells enriched from blood (not recorded which). CDR3 in amino acids: CASSQGGTSGQETQYF. CDR3 DNA: TGTGCCAGCAGCCAAGGAGGGACTAGCGGACAAGAGACCCAGTACTTC.